This TCR beta chain was recorded in a study of T cell responses to AZD1222 COVID-19 vaccine. Study-wide results and limits: Among AZD1222 vaccinees, only 5 to 7 were seropositive at baseline. Donors were chiefly white British, with a greater number of females, and clonal diversity was perhaps underestimated.

This clone was seen once. Its antigen is still unknown. V shed 1 base and J shed 1 base, with 4 bases lying between them. This CDR3 spans 13 amino acids. CDR1 SGHNT and CDR2 YENEEA come from the germline V gene. Sequencing was performed with immunoSEQ multiplex PCR; in TCRdb, only in-frame clones are kept and a portion is missing. The data hold approximately 120,000 clones, with around 89% observed a single time. The rearrangement uses TRBV11-3 and TRBJ1-2; no clear D gene. The sample in question was peripheral blood, obtained on day 0 of MenACWY control vaccination. The TCR sequence derives from an adult in good health. CDR3 loop: CASSLAVNYGYTF. As DNA, the CDR3 is TGTGCCAGCAGCTTAGCGGTTAACTATGGCTACACCTTC.